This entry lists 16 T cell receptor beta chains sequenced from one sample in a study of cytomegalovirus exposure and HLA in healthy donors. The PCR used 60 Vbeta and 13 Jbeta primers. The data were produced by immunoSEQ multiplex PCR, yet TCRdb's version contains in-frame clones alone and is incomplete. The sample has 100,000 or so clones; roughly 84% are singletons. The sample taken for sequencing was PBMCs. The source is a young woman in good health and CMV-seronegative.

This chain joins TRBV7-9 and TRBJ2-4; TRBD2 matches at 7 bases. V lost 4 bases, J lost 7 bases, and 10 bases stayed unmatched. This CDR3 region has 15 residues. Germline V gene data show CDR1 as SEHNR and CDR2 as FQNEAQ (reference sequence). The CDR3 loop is CASSSYSGSGNIQYF. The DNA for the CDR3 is TGTGCCAGCAGCTCGTATAGCGGGTCGGGTAACATTCAGTACTTC.

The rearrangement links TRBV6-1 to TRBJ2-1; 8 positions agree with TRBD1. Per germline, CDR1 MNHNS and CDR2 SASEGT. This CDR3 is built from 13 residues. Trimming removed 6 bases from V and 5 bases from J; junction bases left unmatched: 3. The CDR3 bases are TGTGCCAGCAGCCAACAGGGGGACAATGAGCAGTTCTTC. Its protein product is CASSQQGDNEQFF.

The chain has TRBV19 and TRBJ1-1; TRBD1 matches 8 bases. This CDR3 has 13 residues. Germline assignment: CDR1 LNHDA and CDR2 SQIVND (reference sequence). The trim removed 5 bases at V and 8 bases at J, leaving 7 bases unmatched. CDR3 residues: CASSRQGPLEAFF. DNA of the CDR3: TGTGCCAGTAGTCGACAGGGGCCCTTGGAAGCTTTCTTT.

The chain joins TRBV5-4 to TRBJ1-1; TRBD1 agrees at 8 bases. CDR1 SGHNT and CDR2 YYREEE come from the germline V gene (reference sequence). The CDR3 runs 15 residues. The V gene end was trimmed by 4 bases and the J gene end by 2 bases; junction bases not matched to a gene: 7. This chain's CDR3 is CASSLRTGTNTEAFF. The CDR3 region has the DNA TGTGCCAGCAGCCTCCGGACAGGGACTAACACTGAAGCTTTCTTT.

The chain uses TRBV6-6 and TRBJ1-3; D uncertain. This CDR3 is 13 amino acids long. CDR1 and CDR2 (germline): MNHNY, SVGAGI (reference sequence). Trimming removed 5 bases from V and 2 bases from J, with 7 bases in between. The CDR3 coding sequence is TGTGCCAGCAGTGGCACAGCTGGAAACACCATATATTTT. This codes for CASSGTAGNTIYF.

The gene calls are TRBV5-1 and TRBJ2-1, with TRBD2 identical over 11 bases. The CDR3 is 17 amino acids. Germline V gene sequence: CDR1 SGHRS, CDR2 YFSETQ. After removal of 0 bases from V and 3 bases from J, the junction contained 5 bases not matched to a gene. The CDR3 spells CASSLDYLAGGYNEQFF. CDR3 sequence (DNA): TGCGCCAGCAGCTTGGATTATCTAGCGGGGGGCTACAATGAGCAGTTCTTC.

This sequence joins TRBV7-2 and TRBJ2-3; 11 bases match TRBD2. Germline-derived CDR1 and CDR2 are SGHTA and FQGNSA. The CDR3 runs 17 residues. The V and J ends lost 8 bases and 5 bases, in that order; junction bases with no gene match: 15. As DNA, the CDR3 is TGTGCCAGCGGAGAGTTAGCGGGAGGGCCGGCCCTAGATACGCAGTATTTT. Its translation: CASGELAGGPALDTQYF. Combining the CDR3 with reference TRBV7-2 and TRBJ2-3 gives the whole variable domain GAGVSQSPSNKVTEKGKDVELRCDPISGHTALYWYRQSLGQGLEFLIYFQGNSAPDKSGLPSDRFSAERTGGSVSTLTIQRTQQEDSAVYLCASGELAGGPALDTQYFGPGTRLTVL.

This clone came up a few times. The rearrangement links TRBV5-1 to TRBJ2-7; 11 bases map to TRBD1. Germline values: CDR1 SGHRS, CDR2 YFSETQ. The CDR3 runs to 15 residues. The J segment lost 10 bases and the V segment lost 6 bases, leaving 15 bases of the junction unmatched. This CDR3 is CASTEIPGQGVPQYF. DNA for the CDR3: TGCGCCAGCACAGAAATTCCGGGACAGGGGGTACCCCAGTACTTC.

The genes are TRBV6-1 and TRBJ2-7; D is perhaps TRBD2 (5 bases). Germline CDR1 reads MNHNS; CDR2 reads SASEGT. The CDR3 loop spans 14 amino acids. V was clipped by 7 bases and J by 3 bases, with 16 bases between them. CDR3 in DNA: TGTGCCAGCACTAGAGGGCCAGGCAGCTACGAGCAGTACTTC. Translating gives CASTRGPGSYEQYF.

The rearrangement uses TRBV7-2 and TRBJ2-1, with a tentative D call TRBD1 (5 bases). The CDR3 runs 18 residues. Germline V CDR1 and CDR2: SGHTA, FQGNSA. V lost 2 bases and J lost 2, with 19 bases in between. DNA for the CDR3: TGTGCCAGCAGCTTAAGGGTAAAGGGATTAGGGGCCTACAATGAGCAGTTCTTC. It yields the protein CASSLRVKGLGAYNEQFF.

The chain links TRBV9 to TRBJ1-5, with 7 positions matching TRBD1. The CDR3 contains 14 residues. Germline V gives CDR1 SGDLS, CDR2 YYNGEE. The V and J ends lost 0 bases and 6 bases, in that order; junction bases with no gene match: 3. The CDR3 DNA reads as TGTGCCAGCAGCGTAGAGGCAGGGGGTCAGCCCCAGCATTTT. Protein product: CASSVEAGGQPQHF.

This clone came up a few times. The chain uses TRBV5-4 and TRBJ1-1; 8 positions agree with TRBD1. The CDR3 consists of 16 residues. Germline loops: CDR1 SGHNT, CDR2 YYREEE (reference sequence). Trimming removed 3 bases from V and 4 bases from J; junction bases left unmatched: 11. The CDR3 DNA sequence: TGTGCCAGCAGCTACCCACCAGGGGGCTTGGGCACTGAAGCTTTCTTT. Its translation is CASSYPPGGLGTEAFF.

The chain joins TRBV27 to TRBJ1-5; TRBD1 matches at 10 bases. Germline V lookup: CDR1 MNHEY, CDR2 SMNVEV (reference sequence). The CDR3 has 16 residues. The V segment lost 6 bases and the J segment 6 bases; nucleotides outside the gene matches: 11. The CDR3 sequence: CASRDRGTRRGQPQHF. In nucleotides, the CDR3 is TGTGCCAGCAGGGACAGGGGGACCCGGCGGGGTCAGCCCCAGCATTTT.

The CDR3 coding sequence is TGTGCCAGCTCACCAACATCAGGGCCTTCGTCCCAAGGCTACACCTTC. Translation gives CASSPTSGPSSQGYTF. The chain joins TRBV18 to TRBJ1-2; tentative D call: TRBD1 (5 bases). Germline V gives CDR1 KGHSH, CDR2 LQKENI. This CDR3 region has 16 residues. Trimming stripped 2 bases from V and 8 bases from J, with 21 bases between.

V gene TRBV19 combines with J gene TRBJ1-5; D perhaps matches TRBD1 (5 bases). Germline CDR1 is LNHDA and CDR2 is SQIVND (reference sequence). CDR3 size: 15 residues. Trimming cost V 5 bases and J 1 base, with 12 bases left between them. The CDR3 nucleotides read TGTGCCAGTAGTGATCAGGGCTTAAGCAATCAGCCCCAGCATTTT. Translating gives CASSDQGLSNQPQHF.

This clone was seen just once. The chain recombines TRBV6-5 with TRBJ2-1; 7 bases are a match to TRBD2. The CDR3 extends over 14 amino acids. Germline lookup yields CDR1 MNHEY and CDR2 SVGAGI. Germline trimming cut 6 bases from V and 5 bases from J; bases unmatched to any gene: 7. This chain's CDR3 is CASRRGSRHNEQFF. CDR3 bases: TGTGCCAGCAGGCGGGGGAGTAGGCACAATGAGCAGTTCTTC.